The text below deals with one TCR beta chain. Its antigen is still unknown. The record originates from a study of CD8+ T cells in alopecia areata. Whole-study context: Those patients who were treated received oral tofacitinib, which was given at 5 to 10 mg twice daily for moderate-to-severe alopecia areata. Affected scalp percentage gauged treated patients' severity.

Germline CDR1 and CDR2: SGHAT and FQNNGV. The CDR3 spans 13 residues. Trimming left V 5 bases short and J 3 bases short, with 11 bases between. RNA extraction was followed by reverse transcription into cDNA, which acted as the sequencing template. Sequencing used immunoSEQ multiplex PCR; TCRdb keeps in-frame clones, though not all of them. The top ten hold over 9% of the sample, which has 150,000 to 200,000 clones, 51% seen once. Overall study results and limits: Having one nonresponder leaves uncertain how baseline CD8+ expansion relates to response.

As to treatment: oral pan-JAK inhibitor, 5-10 mg twice daily. Sorted out of PBMCs were CD4+ T cells and CD8+ T cells. The receptor comes from a human donor with alopecia areata. Sequencing used CD8+ T cells sorted from blood, obtained at week 52, from a patient treated with tofacitinib. V and J are TRBV11-2 and TRBJ2-7; D unclear. In DNA form, the CDR3 reads TGTGCCAGCAGCCCGGGCGTCCACTACGAGCAGTACTTC. Protein sequence: CASSPGVHYEQYF.